This paragraph reports one T cell receptor (beta chain). The antigen is not known. Germline V gives CDR1 SGHDN, CDR2 FVKESK. This CDR3 is 13 amino acids long. V lost 5 bases, J lost 2 bases, and 9 bases lay in between. This sample was included in a study of Ad26.COV2.S vaccination and SARS-CoV-2 variants. Treatment described: roughly 20 received Ad26.COV2.S at low or high dose, single or two shots; roughly 5 received placebo; per-sample allocation not given. Specimens were obtained on day 63 following the first vaccine or placebo injection. The shot given was an Ad26 vector that makes Wuhan-strain SARS-CoV-2 spike. Sequencing used immunoSEQ multiplex PCR; TCRdb keeps in-frame clones, though not all of them. The sample lists about 500,000 clones, 89% occurring once. Study-level findings and limits: There was reportedly substantial breadth in spike-specific CD8+ and CD4+ T cell responses after vaccination.

Sequenced here: peripheral blood, sampled in a trial of Ad26.COV2.S vaccine versus placebo. The chain recombines TRBV14 with TRBJ1-2; D perhaps matches TRBD1 (5 bases). The sequence came from a person between 18 and 60 years old who received the Ad26.COV2.S COVID-19 vaccine or a placebo. The CDR3: CASSRQSNYGYTF. CDR3 coding DNA: TGTGCCAGCAGCAGACAGTCGAACTATGGCTACACCTTC. The full variable domain, in which reference TRBV14 and TRBJ1-2 provide the parts outside the CDR3, is EAGVTQFPSHSVIEKGQTVTLRCDPISGHDNLYWYRRVMGKEIKFLLHFVKESKQDESGMPNNRFLAERTGGTYSTLKVQPAELEDSGVYFCASSRQSNYGYTFGSGTRLTVV.